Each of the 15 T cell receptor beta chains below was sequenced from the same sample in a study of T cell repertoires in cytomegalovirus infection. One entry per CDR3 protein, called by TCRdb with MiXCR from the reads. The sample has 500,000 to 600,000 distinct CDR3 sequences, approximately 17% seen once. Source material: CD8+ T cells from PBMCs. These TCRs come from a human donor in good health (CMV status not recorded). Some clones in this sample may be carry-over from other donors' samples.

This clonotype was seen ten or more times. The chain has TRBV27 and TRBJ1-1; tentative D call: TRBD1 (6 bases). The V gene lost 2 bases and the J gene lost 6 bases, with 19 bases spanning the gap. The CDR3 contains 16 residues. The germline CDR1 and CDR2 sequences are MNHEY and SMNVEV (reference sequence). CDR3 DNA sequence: TGTGCCAGCAGTTTAAGCAGGGGCGCGGGTAGGGCTGAAGCTTTCTTT. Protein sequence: CASSLSRGAGRAEAFF.

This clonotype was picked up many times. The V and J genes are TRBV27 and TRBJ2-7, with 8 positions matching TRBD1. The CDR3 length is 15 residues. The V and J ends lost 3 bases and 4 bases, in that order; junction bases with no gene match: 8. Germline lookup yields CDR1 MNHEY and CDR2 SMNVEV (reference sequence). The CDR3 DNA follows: TGTGCCAGCAGTTTTCCAGGGGGCGAATTTTACGAGCAGTACTTC. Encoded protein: CASSFPGGEFYEQYF.

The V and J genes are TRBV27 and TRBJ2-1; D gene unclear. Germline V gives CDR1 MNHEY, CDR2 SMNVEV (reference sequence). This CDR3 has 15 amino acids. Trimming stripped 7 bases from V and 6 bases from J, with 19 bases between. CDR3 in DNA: TGTGCCAGCACCCACTACCCGGTATCAGGCAATGAGCAGTTCTTC. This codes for CASTHYPVSGNEQFF.

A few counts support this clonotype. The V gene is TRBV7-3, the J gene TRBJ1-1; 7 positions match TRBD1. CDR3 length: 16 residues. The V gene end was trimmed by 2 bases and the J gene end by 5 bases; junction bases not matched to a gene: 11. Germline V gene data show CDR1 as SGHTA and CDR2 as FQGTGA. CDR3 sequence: CASSLEGGEGGTEAFF. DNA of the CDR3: TGTGCCAGCAGCTTAGAAGGGGGCGAGGGAGGAACTGAAGCTTTCTTT.

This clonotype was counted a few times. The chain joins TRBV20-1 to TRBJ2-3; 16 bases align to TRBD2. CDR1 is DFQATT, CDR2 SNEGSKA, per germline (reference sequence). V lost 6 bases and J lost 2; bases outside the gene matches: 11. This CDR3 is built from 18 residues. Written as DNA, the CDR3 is TGCAGTGCCAAGCCGGGACTAGCGGGAGGGCCGATCACAGATACGCAGTATTTT. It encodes CSAKPGLAGGPITDTQYF.

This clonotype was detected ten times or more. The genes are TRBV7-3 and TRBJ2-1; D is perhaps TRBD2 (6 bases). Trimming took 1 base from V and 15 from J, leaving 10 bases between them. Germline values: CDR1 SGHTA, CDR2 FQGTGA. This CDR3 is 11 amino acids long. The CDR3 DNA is TGTGCCAGCAGCTTAAAAGGGAGGCCGTTCTTC. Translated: CASSLKGRPFF.

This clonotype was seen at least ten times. Here the CDR3 reads CASSYPGQGITGELFF. CDR3 in DNA: TGTGCCAGCAGTTACCCGGGACAGGGTATCACCGGGGAGCTGTTTTTT. The chain combines TRBV11-2 with TRBJ2-2; 9 nucleotides match TRBD1. The length of the CDR3 is 16 residues. Germline V gene sequence: CDR1 SGHAT, CDR2 FQNNGV. V shed 6 bases and J 4 bases; nucleotides not matched to a gene: 9.

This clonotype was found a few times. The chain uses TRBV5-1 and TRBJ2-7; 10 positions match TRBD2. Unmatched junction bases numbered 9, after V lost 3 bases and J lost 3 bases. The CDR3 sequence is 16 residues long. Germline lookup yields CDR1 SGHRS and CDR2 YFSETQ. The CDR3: CASSSSGGAKGYEQYF. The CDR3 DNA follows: TGCGCCAGCAGCTCCAGCGGGGGGGCGAAAGGCTACGAGCAGTACTTC. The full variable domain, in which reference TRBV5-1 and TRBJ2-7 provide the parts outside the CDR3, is KAGVTQTPRYLIKTRGQQVTLSCSPISGHRSVSWYQQTPGQGLQFLFEYFSETQRNKGNFPGRFSGRQFSNSRSEMNVSTLELGDSALYLCASSSSGGAKGYEQYFGPGTRLTVT.

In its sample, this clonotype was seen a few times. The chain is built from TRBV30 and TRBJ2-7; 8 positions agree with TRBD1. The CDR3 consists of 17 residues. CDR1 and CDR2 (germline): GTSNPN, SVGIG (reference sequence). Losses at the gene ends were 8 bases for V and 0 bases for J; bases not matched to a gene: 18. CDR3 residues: CATDGTGLPVASYEQYF. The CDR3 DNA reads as TGTGCCACGGACGGGACAGGACTTCCAGTTGCCTCCTACGAGCAGTACTTC.

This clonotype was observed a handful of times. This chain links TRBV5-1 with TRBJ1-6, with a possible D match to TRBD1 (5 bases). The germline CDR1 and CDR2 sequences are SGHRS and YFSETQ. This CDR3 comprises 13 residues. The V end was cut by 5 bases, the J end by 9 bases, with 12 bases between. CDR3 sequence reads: CASRGLGVSPLHF. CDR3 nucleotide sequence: TGCGCCAGCAGGGGTCTAGGGGTTTCACCCCTCCACTTT.

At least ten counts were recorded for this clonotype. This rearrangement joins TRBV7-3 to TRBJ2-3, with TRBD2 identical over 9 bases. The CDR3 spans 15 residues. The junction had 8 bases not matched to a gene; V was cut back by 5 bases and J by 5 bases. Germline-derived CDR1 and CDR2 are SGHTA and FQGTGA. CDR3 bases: TGTGCCAGCAGCCCAGGCGGGGGGGCAAGAGATACGCAGTATTTT. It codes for CASSPGGGARDTQYF.

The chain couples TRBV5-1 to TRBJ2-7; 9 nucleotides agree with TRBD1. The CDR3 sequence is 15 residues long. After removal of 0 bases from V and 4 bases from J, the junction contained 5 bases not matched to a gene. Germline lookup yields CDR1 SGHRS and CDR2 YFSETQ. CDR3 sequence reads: CASSLEDRGFYEQYF. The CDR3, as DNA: TGCGCCAGCAGCTTGGAGGACAGGGGATTTTACGAGCAGTACTTC. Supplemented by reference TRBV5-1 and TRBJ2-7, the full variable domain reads KAGVTQTPRYLIKTRGQQVTLSCSPISGHRSVSWYQQTPGQGLQFLFEYFSETQRNKGNFPGRFSGRQFSNSRSEMNVSTLELGDSALYLCASSLEDRGFYEQYFGPGTRLTVT.

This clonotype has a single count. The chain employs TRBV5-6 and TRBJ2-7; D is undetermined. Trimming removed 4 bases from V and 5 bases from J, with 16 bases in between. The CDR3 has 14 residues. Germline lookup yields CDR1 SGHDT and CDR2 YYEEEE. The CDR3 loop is CASSLGGYVNEQYF. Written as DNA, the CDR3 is TGTGCCAGCAGCCTGGGCGGCTATGTAAACGAGCAGTACTTC.

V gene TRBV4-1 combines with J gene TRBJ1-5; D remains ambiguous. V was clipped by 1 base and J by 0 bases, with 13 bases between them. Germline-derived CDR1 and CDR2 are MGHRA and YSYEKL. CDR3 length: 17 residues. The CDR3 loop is CASSQGAATYSNQPQHF. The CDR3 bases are TGCGCCAGCAGCCAAGGAGCCGCGACTTATAGCAATCAGCCCCAGCATTTT.

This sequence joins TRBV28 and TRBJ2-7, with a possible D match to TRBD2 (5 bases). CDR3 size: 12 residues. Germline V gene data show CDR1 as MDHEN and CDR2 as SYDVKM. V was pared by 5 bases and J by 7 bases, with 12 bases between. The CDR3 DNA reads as TGTGCCAGCAGTGGACTTGAGGGAGAGCAGTACTTC. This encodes CASSGLEGEQYF.